The text below deals with one T cell receptor beta chain. Its antigen is undetermined. The data stem from a study of tumor-infiltrating lymphocytes in localized non-small cell lung cancer. This table comes from immunoSEQ multiplex PCR, and its TCRdb copy is limited to in-frame clones, with some not included. In the table there are about 18,000 clones, roughly four fifths of which are singletons. V gave up 2 bases and J gave up 3 bases, with 7 bases separating them. Germline V gene lookup returns CDR1 SNHLY and CDR2 FYNNEI. The CDR3 consists of 13 residues. Study-level points and caveats: No link was found between tumor T-cell fraction and recurrence-free survival.

The sequenced sample was lung tumor tissue. V is TRBV2 and J is TRBJ1-1, with D perhaps TRBD1 (5 bases). This clonotype was sampled from a human donor with non-small cell lung cancer. The CDR3 nucleotides are TGTGCCAGCAGTGAACCAGGGCACACTGAAGCTTTCTTT. The encoded protein is CASSEPGHTEAFF.